This T cell receptor (beta chain) was retrieved from a study of cytomegalovirus exposure and HLA in healthy donors. After removal of 6 bases from V and 3 bases from J, the junction contained 17 bases not matched to a gene. Germline V gives CDR1 MRHNA, CDR2 SNTAGT. The CDR3 is 18 amino acids. The PCR ran on 60 Vbeta and 13 Jbeta primers. Assay: immunoSEQ multiplex PCR; the TCRdb copy retains only in-frame clones and omits some. The sample holds roughly 60,000 clones, less than 85% seen once. This sequence joins TRBV6-4 and TRBJ1-3; 7 nucleotides match TRBD1. The sequenced material came from PBMCs. The receptor was derived from a woman aged 55-69 years in good health and CMV-seropositive. In nucleotides, the CDR3 is TGTGCCAGCAGATTTTGGGACAGTCGGCCTCTGAATGGAAACACCATATATTTT. This sequence encodes CASRFWDSRPLNGNTIYF.